These 30 T cell receptor beta chains share one sample of origin, sequenced in a study of regulatory T cells in long-lasting Graves disease (dated by TCRdb to the early 2020s). Interpreted using the paper, the time point label stands for: persistent/refractory GD, antithyroid drugs over 5 years with positive TRAb. For both TCR sequencing and RNA sequencing, RNA was extracted from PBMCs in TRIzol. Library preparation employed multiplex PCR. Sequencing instrument: Illumina HiSeq 4000. TCR beta libraries were built with iRepertoire HTBI primers and Arm-PCR amplification of CDR3 regions. TCRdb reanalyzed the raw reads on its own, using fastp at Q25 for trimming and MiXCR for clone calling, and kept in-frame beta chains. Rows merge per CDR3 protein into single entries with the most common DNA and genes. The sample profile shows under 500,000 distinct CDR3 sequences; around 21% of them were found once. Under 25% of the sample is held by the ten biggest clonotypes.

The sample in question was peripheral blood mononuclear cells (PBMCs), obtained when the disease was refractory, from a patient treated with antithyroid drugs. All receptors come from a female donor with Graves disease.

This clonotype appeared a few times. DNA for the CDR3: TGTGCCTGGAATACAGGGGGCTACACTGAAGCTTTCTTT. This gives the protein CAWNTGGYTEAFF. The chain combines TRBV30 with TRBJ1-1, with TRBD1 matching 9 bases. This CDR3 is 13 amino acids long. Germline V gives CDR1 GTSNPN, CDR2 SVGIG (reference sequence). V was clipped by 4 bases and J by 3 bases; unmatched bases: 3.

The chain couples TRBV7-2 to TRBJ2-7; D is undetermined. The CDR3 is 14 amino acids. From germline, CDR1 is SGHTA and CDR2 FQGNSA. With 2 bases removed from V and 3 bases from J, the gap between germline ends came to 11 bases. The CDR3 is CASSLYLANYEQYF. The CDR3 nucleotides are TGTGCCAGCAGCTTATATCTCGCCAACTACGAGCAGTACTTC.

This clonotype was detected a few times. The rearrangement uses TRBV3-1 and TRBJ1-1, with TRBD1 matching over 7 bases. Germline CDR1 and CDR2: LGHDT and YNNKEL (reference sequence). Trimming took 3 bases from V and 6 from J; bases not matched to a gene: 7. This CDR3 has 14 residues. DNA for the CDR3: TGTGCCAGCAGCCACACAGGGGTAGGCGCTGAAGCTTTCTTT. Its protein product is CASSHTGVGAEAFF.

This clonotype showed up just a few times. V is TRBV27 and J is TRBJ1-3, with no clear D. The V end was cut by 1 base, the J end by 2 bases, with 9 bases between. This CDR3 spans 15 amino acids. Germline CDR1 MNHEY, CDR2 SMNVEV (reference sequence). CDR3: CASSLLGGPGNTIYF. The CDR3 DNA sequence: TGTGCCAGCAGTTTATTGGGAGGACCTGGAAACACCATATATTTT.

This clonotype was detected ten times or more. This chain connects TRBV20-1 to TRBJ1-6; D is uncertain. Per germline, CDR1 DFQATT and CDR2 SNEGSKA (reference sequence). V lost 6 bases and J 2 bases, leaving 14 bases between the germline ends. This CDR3 has 15 amino acids. The CDR3 DNA follows: TGCAGTGCCACCACCGGACGAGCCTATAATTCACCCCTCCACTTT. This sequence encodes CSATTGRAYNSPLHF.

This clonotype was found a few times. The CDR3 region is CSVDGELSGNTEAFF. As DNA, the CDR3 is TGCAGCGTTGATGGGGAGTTGTCGGGTAACACTGAAGCTTTCTTT. The chain carries TRBV29-1 and TRBJ1-1; no clear D. The CDR3 has 15 residues. The V end was cut by 3 bases, the J end by 2 bases, with 16 bases between. The germline V gene has CDR1 SQVTM and CDR2 ANQGSEA.

For this clonotype: A much bigger clone sits one base away, suggesting this may be a read error. V is TRBV7-2 and J is TRBJ2-7; D assignment may be TRBD1 or TRBD2 (5 bases each). The CDR3 has 15 residues. Trimming removed 5 bases at V and 3 bases at J, with 17 bases between. Germline-derived CDR1 and CDR2 are SGHTA and FQGNSA. The CDR3 nucleotides are TGTGCCAGCAGCCCGGACACACTCGGGGTCTACGAGCAGTACTTC. This translates into CASSPDTLGVYEQYF. The full variable domain, with the rest looked up from reference TRBV7-2 and TRBJ2-7, is GAGVSQSPSNKVTEKGKDVELRCDPISGHTALYWYRQSLGQGLEFLIYFQGNSAPDKSGLPSDRFSAERTGGSVSTLTIQRTQQEDSAVYLCASSPDTLGVYEQYFGPGTRLTVT.

The genes are TRBV18 and TRBJ1-4, with a possible D match to TRBD1 (5 bases). The germline V gene encodes CDR1 KGHSH and CDR2 LQKENI. This CDR3 is built from 14 residues. V was clipped by 3 bases and J by 3 bases, with 8 bases between them. CDR3 coding DNA: TGTGCCAGCTCACCTGGGGGGTCTAATGAAAAACTGTTTTTT. It translates to CASSPGGSNEKLFF.

CDR3 nucleotide sequence: TGTGCCAGTAGTATTTCGCCAGCGATCCAAGAGACCCAGTACTTC. Translating gives CASSISPAIQETQYF. The chain links TRBV19 to TRBJ2-5; no reliable D call. The CDR3 is 15 amino acids. Trimming took 3 bases from V and 1 from J, leaving 12 bases between them. Germline lookup yields CDR1 LNHDA and CDR2 SQIVND (reference sequence).

The CDR3 region is CASSQTSGLQYF. CDR3 DNA: TGTGCCAGCAGTCAGACTAGCGGTCTGCAGTATTTT. The J gene is TRBJ2-3, the V gene TRBV12-3 or TRBV12-4; 9 nucleotides agree with TRBD2. CDR3 length: 12 residues. J lost 11 bases, V lost 5 bases, and 5 bases had no gene match.

This chain uses TRBV4-3 with TRBJ2-5, with D possibly called TRBD1 or TRBD2 (5 bases each). CDR1 LGHNA and CDR2 YSLEER come from the germline V gene. V lost 2 bases and J 2 bases, leaving 9 bases between the germline ends. This CDR3 region has 14 residues. CDR3 sequence reads: CASSQRGRQETQYF. The CDR3 DNA reads as TGCGCCAGCAGCCAACGGGGACGGCAAGAGACCCAGTACTTC.

The CDR3 DNA sequence: TGTGCCAGTAGTATGATGGGGAATCCACAAGAGACCCAGTACTTC. Translation gives CASSMMGNPQETQYF. This chain uses TRBV19 with TRBJ2-5; D unresolved. The CDR3 is 15 amino acids. V shed 3 bases and J shed 2 bases, with 13 bases lying between them. Germline CDR1 LNHDA, CDR2 SQIVND (reference sequence).

This clonotype showed up many times. The chain recombines TRBV6-2 or TRBV6-3 with TRBJ1-2; tentative D call: TRBD1 (5 bases). The CDR3 sequence is 16 residues long. The germline V gene has CDR1 MNHEY and CDR2 SVGEGT. Deletions cut 0 bases from V and 3 bases from J, with 14 bases between. CDR3 residues: CASSYSGGQGYYGYTF. The DNA of the CDR3 is TGTGCCAGCAGTTACTCGGGCGGCCAGGGCTACTATGGCTACACCTTC.

This clonotype showed up many times. The V call is TRBV10-3, the J call TRBJ1-2; 10 bases fit TRBD1. This CDR3 is 15 amino acids long. Losses at the gene ends were 6 bases for V and 3 bases for J; bases not matched to a gene: 7. The germline V gene has CDR1 ENHRY and CDR2 SYGVKD. CDR3 DNA sequence: TGTGCCATCAGAGGCCTAGGACAGGGGGACTATGGCTACACCTTC. Translation gives CAIRGLGQGDYGYTF.

This clonotype was counted between two and nine times. V usage is TRBV20-1 and J usage is TRBJ2-5; D is uncertain. CDR3 size: 16 residues. V shed 1 base and J shed 5 bases, with 20 bases lying between them. From germline, CDR1 is DFQATT and CDR2 SNEGSKA (reference sequence). In DNA form, the CDR3 reads TGCAGTGCTAGAGCCGCAACTAAACTGTCCCGGGAGACCCAGTACTTC. Amino acids: CSARAATKLSRETQYF.

This chain uses TRBV2 with TRBJ1-2, with 7 bases matching TRBD1. The CDR3 has 15 amino acids. The J segment lost 0 bases and the V segment lost 6 bases, leaving 7 bases of the junction unmatched. Germline loops: CDR1 SNHLY, CDR2 FYNNEI. The CDR3, as DNA: TGTGCCAGCAGCGAATCCGGGACAGCTAACTATGGCTACACCTTC. The encoded protein is CASSESGTANYGYTF.

This clonotype was observed many times. V is TRBV28 and J is TRBJ1-5; 8 nucleotides agree with TRBD1. Trimming cost V 6 bases and J 9 bases; bases outside gene matches: 10. The CDR3 length is 14 residues. Germline V lookup: CDR1 MDHEN, CDR2 SYDVKM. CDR3 DNA sequence: TGTGCCAGCAGACCCGCGGACAGGGTGGGGCCCCAGCATTTT. The encoded protein is CASRPADRVGPQHF.

V and J are TRBV4-3 and TRBJ2-5; D is perhaps TRBD1 (5 bases). The CDR3 consists of 15 residues. Per the germline V gene, CDR1 is LGHNA and CDR2 is YSLEER. V was shortened by 0 bases and J by 7 bases, with 15 bases between the two germline ends. The CDR3 loop reads CASSQDKGPAWTQYF. Here the CDR3 DNA reads TGCGCCAGCAGCCAAGATAAGGGGCCTGCTTGGACCCAGTACTTC.

The V gene is TRBV24-1, the J gene TRBJ1-1; 11 bases match TRBD1. The CDR3 length is 15 residues. V dropped 2 bases and J dropped 4; count of bases not matched to a gene: 2. Germline-derived CDR1 and CDR2 are KGHDR and SFDVKD. The chain's CDR3 is CATSDSGTGGTEAFF. CDR3 nucleotides: TGTGCCACCAGTGATTCCGGGACAGGGGGCACTGAAGCTTTCTTT.

J is TRBJ1-6 and V is TRBV5-5, with D hard to call. From germline, CDR1 is SGHKS and CDR2 YYEKEE (reference sequence). This CDR3 region has 18 residues. With 0 bases removed from V and 9 bases from J, the gap between germline ends came to 22 bases. CDR3 nucleotides: TGTGCCAGCAGCTTGGAGAGGAGTACCCTGACCCCGGGTTCACCCCTCCACTTT. Protein: CASSLERSTLTPGSPLHF.

This clonotype was counted ten times or more. The V and J genes are TRBV7-2 and TRBJ1-1; TRBD1 agrees at 8 bases. The germline CDR1 and CDR2 sequences are SGHTA and FQGNSA. V lost 5 bases to trimming and J lost 4 bases; unmatched junction nucleotides: 6. The CDR3 contains 14 residues. CDR3 sequence reads: CASSPGGSRTEAFF. In DNA form, the CDR3 reads TGTGCCAGCAGCCCAGGGGGCTCACGCACTGAAGCTTTCTTT.

This clonotype was observed many times. The chain has TRBV2 and TRBJ1-5; D call uncertain. The CDR3 totals 13 residues. Looked up from germline, CDR1 is SNHLY and CDR2 is FYNNEI. Trimming left V 5 bases short and J 4 bases short, with 9 bases between. The CDR3 DNA reads as TGTGCCAGCAGTCATGACGGGAATCAGCCCCAGCATTTT. It translates to CASSHDGNQPQHF.

This clonotype was detected many times. The gene calls are TRBV12-3 or TRBV12-4 and TRBJ1-2, with 10 bases matching TRBD1. The CDR3 length is 14 residues. J gave up 7 bases and V 5 bases, and 7 bases lay outside the gene matches. The CDR3 DNA follows: TGTGCCAGCAGTCGGGACAGGGGACAGAGTGGCTACACCTTC. Protein: CASSRDRGQSGYTF.

The table lists this clonotype with many counts. The chain has TRBV18 and TRBJ2-5, with 10 bases lining up with TRBD1. Trimming removed 3 bases from V and 4 bases from J; junction bases left unmatched: 5. The CDR3 loop spans 15 amino acids. Germline V gene data show CDR1 as KGHSH and CDR2 as LQKENI. This chain's CDR3 is CASSPRTGGRETQYF. The CDR3 DNA reads TGTGCCAGCTCACCTCGGACAGGGGGAAGAGAGACCCAGTACTTC.

In this sample, this clonotype turned up a few times. The chain joins TRBV6-2 or TRBV6-3 to TRBJ2-1, with 11 bases aligning to TRBD2. This CDR3 region has 14 residues. V shed 7 bases, J shed 10 bases, and the junction held 9 bases outside the gene matches. Per the germline V gene, CDR1 is MNHEY and CDR2 is SVGEGT. The CDR3 reads CASTVLAGAVEQFF. DNA of the CDR3: TGTGCCAGCACTGTACTAGCGGGAGCCGTCGAGCAGTTCTTC.

The chain recombines TRBV29-1 with TRBJ2-7, with D possibly TRBD2 on 5 matching bases. CDR1 and CDR2 (germline): SQVTM, ANQGSEA. Trimming shortened V by 4 bases and J by 3 bases, and 10 bases separated the two germline ends. The CDR3 spans 12 residues. For the CDR3, the DNA is TGCAGCGTTGGCCGGGCGGGCTACGAGCAGTACTTC. Amino acid sequence: CSVGRAGYEQYF.

The rearrangement uses TRBV9 and TRBJ2-2, with 11 bases lining up with TRBD2. J gave up 7 bases and V 4 bases, and 6 bases lay outside the gene matches. Germline CDR1 is SGDLS and CDR2 is YYNGEE. This CDR3 is built from 15 residues. CDR3 coding DNA: TGTGCCAGCAGCACCGGGACTAGCGGTGTCGGGGAGCTGTTTTTT. Amino acids: CASSTGTSGVGELFF.

This clonotype turned up a few times. The chain carries TRBV10-3 and TRBJ2-5, with 11 bases that match TRBD1. The CDR3 runs to 14 residues. Trimming removed 4 bases from V and 4 bases from J; junction bases left unmatched: 2. In germline, CDR1 is ENHRY, CDR2 SYGVKD. This CDR3 is CAISGGQGGETQYF. In DNA, the CDR3 is TGTGCCATCAGTGGGGGACAGGGGGGAGAGACCCAGTACTTC.

A note on this clonotype: One base away lies a much larger clone, so this may be a sequencing read error. The missing conserved phenylalanine or tryptophan at the end of this CDR3 makes a read error likely. CDR3 amino acids: CASTSAGGRAEAFS. Here the CDR3 DNA reads TGTGCCAGCACCTCAGCTGGGGGGCGCGCCGAAGCTTTCTCT. The chain links TRBV6-1 to TRBJ1-1, with D perhaps TRBD1 (6 bases). The CDR3 covers 14 residues. V was clipped by 7 bases and J by 8 bases, with 20 bases between them. Germline assignment: CDR1 MNHNS and CDR2 SASEGT.

The table lists this clonotype with many counts. The rearrangement joins TRBV4-1 to TRBJ2-7; a weak D match, TRBD1 (6 bases). In germline, CDR1 is MGHRA, CDR2 YSYEKL. The V end lost 1 base, the J end lost 2 bases, and 15 bases lay between the germline ends. The CDR3 has 16 residues. The chain's CDR3 is CASSQGMRGSPYEQYF. CDR3 nucleotides: TGCGCCAGCAGCCAAGGGATGAGGGGGAGCCCCTACGAGCAGTACTTC.